Listed here are 24 T cell receptor beta chains from one sample, sequenced in a study of T-cell memory formation after mild COVID-19. TCRdb reprocessed the 5' RACE reads via MiXCR and lists one record per CDR3 protein. The repertoire holds roughly 400,000 distinct CDR3 sequences, with about 20% as singletons. Input material: PBMCs or a T cell subset sorted from them (not recorded which). These receptors were taken from a man aged 18 to 30 who had mild COVID-19 (a few samples of this study predate the infection). Cell type and time point are not known.

This chain connects TRBV25-1 to TRBJ2-6, with 7 bases lining up with TRBD1. Germline-derived CDR1 and CDR2 are MGHDK and SYGVNS. After removal of 4 bases from V and 0 bases from J, the junction contained 3 bases not matched to a gene. The CDR3 covers 16 residues. The CDR3 is CASSGQGSSGANVLTF. The CDR3 DNA reads as TGTGCCAGCAGTGGACAGGGTAGCTCTGGGGCCAACGTCCTGACTTTC.

This clonotype came up a few times. The chain joins TRBV9 to TRBJ2-2; D is possibly TRBD1 (5 bases). The CDR3 has 15 amino acids. The germline V gene has CDR1 SGDLS and CDR2 YYNGEE. The V end lost 4 bases, the J end lost 1 base, and 11 bases lay between the germline ends. The CDR3 sequence is CASSLSTGNTGELFF. As DNA, the CDR3 is TGTGCCAGCAGCTTATCCACAGGGAACACCGGGGAGCTGTTTTTT.

This chain uses TRBV7-6 with TRBJ2-1; D is ambiguous. This CDR3 has 15 residues. V lost 1 base and J 10 bases, leaving 17 bases between the germline ends. The germline V gene has CDR1 SGHVS and CDR2 FNYEAQ. The CDR3 DNA sequence: TGTGCCAGCAGCTTAGAGTCCGTCCGGGCCCAAGAGCAGTTCTTC. It encodes CASSLESVRAQEQFF.

This clonotype was detected a few times. V and J are TRBV20-1 and TRBJ2-1; the match to TRBD2 covers 8 bases. Germline CDR1 reads DFQATT; CDR2 reads SNEGSKA (reference sequence). The CDR3 has 14 amino acids. Trimming cost V 5 bases and J 5 bases; bases outside gene matches: 8. CDR3 region: CSASRGADHNEQFF. The CDR3 DNA sequence: TGCAGTGCTTCGCGGGGGGCCGATCACAATGAGCAGTTCTTC.

The sample holds a few counts of this clonotype. The genes are TRBV20-1 and TRBJ2-3; 7 positions match TRBD1. V trimming: 6 bases; J trimming: 2 bases; junction bases outside the gene matches: 14. Germline V gives CDR1 DFQATT, CDR2 SNEGSKA (reference sequence). The CDR3 extends over 16 amino acids. As DNA, the CDR3 is TGCAGTGCGCCTGACAGGGAAGAAGCCTACACAGATACGCAGTATTTT. It yields the protein CSAPDREEAYTDTQYF.

The J gene is TRBJ2-7, the V gene TRBV30; TRBD2 matches at 12 bases. Germline V gives CDR1 GTSNPN, CDR2 SVGIG (reference sequence). The CDR3 spans 15 residues. Trimming removed 2 bases from V and 5 bases from J; junction bases left unmatched: 7. The CDR3 DNA reads as TGTGCCTGGAGTCTCTCGACTAGCGGGGGCCACGAGCAGTACTTC. Protein product: CAWSLSTSGGHEQYF.

This chain links TRBV9 with TRBJ1-3; D might be TRBD1 (5 bases). This CDR3 is 17 amino acids long. Between the trimmed V and J ends, which lost 0 bases and 4 bases, there was a span of 17 bases. Germline V gene lookup returns CDR1 SGDLS and CDR2 YYNGEE. The CDR3 protein is CASSVGSGALEGNTIYF. CDR3 DNA: TGTGCCAGCAGCGTAGGTAGTGGGGCCTTAGAAGGAAACACCATATATTTT.

This clonotype has only a few counts. The chain couples TRBV9 to TRBJ2-7; TRBD2 aligns across 7 bases. Germline trimming cut 0 bases from V and 2 bases from J; bases unmatched to any gene: 5. The CDR3 sequence is 15 residues long. Germline V lookup: CDR1 SGDLS, CDR2 YYNGEE. CDR3 bases: TGTGCCAGCAGCGTAGGGTCTAGCGGACCCTACGAGCAGTACTTC. Protein: CASSVGSSGPYEQYF.

The J gene is TRBJ2-3, the V gene TRBV12-5; 9 bases match TRBD2. This CDR3 has 15 residues. From germline, CDR1 is LGHNT and CDR2 FRNRAP. V shed 6 bases, J shed 0 bases, and the junction held 4 bases outside the gene matches. The CDR3 nucleotides read TGTGCTAGTGGCCCTAGCGGGGTGAGCACAGATACGCAGTATTTT. It yields the protein CASGPSGVSTDTQYF.

In its sample, this clonotype was seen many times. J is TRBJ2-1 and V is TRBV28; D is perhaps TRBD1 (5 bases). The germline V gene encodes CDR1 MDHEN and CDR2 SYDVKM. Trimming cost V 5 bases and J 2 bases, with 13 bases left between them. The CDR3 runs 15 residues. The CDR3 protein is CASSLLPTAYNEQFF. CDR3 DNA: TGTGCCAGCAGTCTACTTCCGACAGCCTACAATGAGCAGTTCTTC.

V and J are TRBV7-2 and TRBJ2-1, with TRBD2 matching over 10 bases. The CDR3 length is 14 residues. V lost 4 bases to trimming and J lost 12 bases; unmatched junction nucleotides: 9. Germline assignment: CDR1 SGHTA and CDR2 FQGNSA. The DNA for the CDR3 is TGTGCCAGCAGCTCTGAACCGGGACTAGCGACGCAGTTCTTC. This sequence encodes CASSSEPGLATQFF.

The gene calls are TRBV6-5 and TRBJ2-2, with 7 bases identical to TRBD1. The CDR3 is 14 amino acids. With 10 bases clipped from V and 1 base from J, the junction kept 6 bases outside the gene matches. Per germline, CDR1 MNHEY and CDR2 SVGAGI. CDR3 in DNA: TGTGCCACTCATCGGGACAGGAACACCGGGGAGCTGTTTTTT. It is translated as CATHRDRNTGELFF.

This rearrangement joins TRBV9 to TRBJ1-6, with TRBD1 matching over 7 bases. The CDR3 loop spans 15 amino acids. Unmatched junction bases numbered 12, after V lost 2 bases and J lost 13 bases. Germline-derived CDR1 and CDR2 are SGDLS and YYNGEE. CDR3 region: CASSVEAGGRKPLHF. CDR3 bases: TGTGCCAGCAGCGTCGAGGCAGGGGGGCGGAAGCCCCTCCACTTT.

The chain links TRBV5-1 to TRBJ2-7; D is possibly TRBD2 (6 bases). Germline assignment: CDR1 SGHRS and CDR2 YFSETQ. The CDR3 extends over 18 amino acids. With 4 bases removed from V and 7 bases from J, the gap between germline ends came to 30 bases. The CDR3: CASSPPGGGAGFLGEQYF. Here the CDR3 DNA reads TGCGCCAGCAGCCCCCCAGGAGGCGGGGCGGGCTTTCTGGGTGAGCAGTACTTC.

This clonotype turned up a few times. The chain links TRBV7-3 to TRBJ2-3; a possible D gene is TRBD2 (6 bases). The CDR3 spans 16 residues. V lost 0 bases to trimming and J lost 7 bases, with 17 bases between them. CDR1 is SGHTA and CDR2 is FQGTGA in the germline V gene. The CDR3 DNA is TGTGCCAGCAGCTTAACGTTCGGACGGGGGTTAAATACGCAGTATTTT. Protein: CASSLTFGRGLNTQYF.

The V gene is TRBV29-1, the J gene TRBJ2-5; D is unclear. Looked up from germline, CDR1 is SQVTM and CDR2 is ANQGSEA. The ends were cut back, 7 bases at V and 4 bases at J, with 13 bases in the middle. CDR3 length: 12 amino acids. DNA for the CDR3: TGCAGCGCGAGGCTGGGCCGAGAGACCCAGTACTTC. Translation: CSARLGRETQYF.

The chain couples TRBV24-1 to TRBJ2-7, with 7 bases matching TRBD1. The junction had 6 bases not matched to a gene; V was cut back by 7 bases and J by 4 bases. Germline CDR1 reads KGHDR; CDR2 reads SFDVKD. This CDR3 region has 13 residues. The CDR3 sequence: CATSFRGRYEQYV. The CDR3 bases are TGTGCCACCAGCTTTAGGGGGCGATACGAGCAGTACGTC.

The table lists this clonotype with a few counts. V usage is TRBV21-1 and J usage is TRBJ2-1; the D call of TRBD1 is as the table states it, not checked on the DNA. TRBV21-1 is a documented pseudogene. The CDR3 runs to 15 residues. CDR3 nucleotide sequence: TGTGCCAGCAGCAAAGCGCTAGCGGTCCCCGATGAGCAGTTCTTC. Translated: CASSKALAVPDEQFF.

This clonotype showed up just once. The chain combines TRBV19 with TRBJ1-2; weak D call: TRBD1 (5 bases). Trimming left V 5 bases short and J 8 bases short, with 18 bases between. The germline V gene encodes CDR1 LNHDA and CDR2 SQIVND (reference sequence). The CDR3 has 14 residues. The CDR3 protein is CASSSVRGAEGYTF. The CDR3 nucleotides are TGTGCCAGTAGTTCGGTTCGTGGGGCGGAGGGCTACACCTTC.

DNA for the CDR3: TGTGCCAGCAGGGAACAGCAGATGAACACTGAAGCTTTCTTT. Translating gives CASREQQMNTEAFF. The V and J genes are TRBV6-2 or TRBV6-3 and TRBJ1-1, with D uncertain. The CDR3 loop spans 14 amino acids. Germline CDR1 reads MNHEY; CDR2 reads SVGEGT. V lost 6 bases and J 0 bases, leaving 11 bases between the germline ends.

This clonotype has ten or more counts. The chain uses TRBV2 and TRBJ2-1; D remains ambiguous. From germline, CDR1 is SNHLY and CDR2 FYNNEI. Trimming shortened V by 6 bases and J by 3 bases, and 3 bases separated the two germline ends. This CDR3 region has 11 residues. The CDR3 spells CASRYYNEQFF. The CDR3 bases are TGTGCCAGCAGATACTACAATGAGCAGTTCTTC. Together with reference TRBV2 and TRBJ2-1, the CDR3 gives the full variable domain: EPEVTQTPSHQVTQMGQEVILRCVPISNHLYFYWYRQILGQKVEFLVSFYNNEISEKSEIFDDQFSVERPDGSNFTLKIRSTKLEDSAMYFCASRYYNEQFFGPGTRLTVL.

The chain recombines TRBV28 with TRBJ2-7; 11 nucleotides align to TRBD2. Trimming cost V 1 base and J 6 bases; bases outside gene matches: 8. The germline gives CDR1 MDHEN, CDR2 SYDVKM. The CDR3 length is 16 residues. Here the CDR3 DNA reads TGTGCCAGCAGTTTATCCATAGCGGGGGGGCCGGGCGAGCAGTACGTC. Protein sequence: CASSLSIAGGPGEQYV.

This chain connects TRBV11-2 to TRBJ1-2; D remains ambiguous. CDR1 is SGHAT, CDR2 FQNNGV, per germline. V was clipped by 4 bases and J by 4 bases, with 16 bases between them. This CDR3 region has 15 residues. The CDR3 spells CASSSVFGRTYGYTF. In nucleotides, the CDR3 is TGTGCCAGCAGCTCCGTATTCGGGCGGACCTATGGCTACACCTTC.

This clonotype turned up a few times. The chain is built from TRBV20-1 and TRBJ2-1; D is unresolved. Germline CDR1 DFQATT, CDR2 SNEGSKA (reference sequence). This CDR3 contains 13 residues. CDR3 amino acids: CSVGRSSYNEQFF. In DNA, the CDR3 is TGCAGCGTAGGGCGGAGCTCCTACAATGAGCAGTTCTTC.